Presented here are 32 T cell receptor beta chains from one specimen sequenced in a study of cytomegalovirus exposure and HLA in healthy donors. Primers: 60 Vbeta forward and 13 Jbeta reverse. The assay was immunoSEQ multiplex PCR, and TCRdb's table has in-frame clones only and misses some. The record lists approximately 50,000 clones, of which the ten most abundant hold about 2%. The sample consisted of PBMCs. These receptors originate from a woman aged 40 to 55 in good health and CMV-seronegative.

The CDR3 bases are TGTGCCAGCAGCGCCCTTAGCGGGATTGGAGATACGCAGTATTTT. This gives the protein CASSALSGIGDTQYF. The V gene is TRBV9, the J gene TRBJ2-3, with TRBD2 identical over 8 bases. Trimming cost V 3 bases and J 5 bases; bases outside gene matches: 8. This CDR3 contains 15 residues. The V gene's germline CDR1 is SGDLS and CDR2 YYNGEE.

The V call is TRBV7-2, the J call TRBJ1-5; the D gene is possibly TRBD1 (5 bases). This CDR3 comprises 13 residues. CDR1 is SGHTA, CDR2 FQGNSA, per germline. V was pared by 2 bases and J by 8 bases, with 10 bases between. The CDR3 DNA reads TGTGCCAGCAGCTTACAGGGCGATAAGCCCCAGCATTTT. This sequence encodes CASSLQGDKPQHF.

The V call is TRBV5-1, the J call TRBJ2-2; 7 nucleotides match TRBD2. In germline, CDR1 is SGHRS, CDR2 YFSETQ. Germline trimming cut 6 bases from V and 1 base from J; bases unmatched to any gene: 3. The CDR3 is 14 residues long. For the CDR3, the DNA is TGCGCCAGCACGCCGGGGGGGAACACCGGGGAGCTGTTTTTT. Translation gives CASTPGGNTGELFF.

Written as DNA, the CDR3 is TGTGCCAGCAGCCAAGATACGGCGGGAGACTGGAATGAGCAGTTCTTC. Translated: CASSQDTAGDWNEQFF. The genes are TRBV4-2 and TRBJ2-1; 7 nucleotides match TRBD2. Germline loops: CDR1 LGHNA, CDR2 YNFKEQ. This CDR3 is built from 16 residues. V shed 0 bases and J 7 bases; nucleotides not matched to a gene: 9.

The V call is TRBV7-2, the J call TRBJ1-2; D gene ambiguous. This CDR3 spans 15 amino acids. The ends were cut back, 0 bases at V and 6 bases at J, with 14 bases in the middle. Germline V gene sequence: CDR1 SGHTA, CDR2 FQGNSA. CDR3 DNA sequence: TGTGCCAGCAGCTTAGCGCTTGGGAGCGCGGATGGCTACACCTTC. Protein: CASSLALGSADGYTF.

The chain combines TRBV6-5 with TRBJ1-5; 9 positions agree with TRBD1. The germline V gene has CDR1 MNHEY and CDR2 SVGAGI. CDR3 length equals 14 residues. V trimming: 7 bases; J trimming: 4 bases; junction bases outside the gene matches: 5. The chain's CDR3 is CASKRQGGNQPQHF. DNA of the CDR3: TGTGCCAGCAAAAGACAGGGGGGTAATCAGCCCCAGCATTTT.

This chain connects TRBV28 to TRBJ2-1, with 12 nucleotides matching TRBD2. Germline loops: CDR1 MDHEN, CDR2 SYDVKM. CDR3 length: 14 amino acids. J was trimmed by 5 bases and V by 7 bases; bases with no gene match: 3. DNA for the CDR3: TGTGCCAGCAAGGGACTAGCGGGCGACAATGAGCAGTTCTTC. This codes for CASKGLAGDNEQFF.

The chain joins TRBV4-2 to TRBJ1-5; D gene unclear. The germline CDR1 and CDR2 sequences are LGHNA and YNFKEQ. V lost 1 base, J lost 5 bases, and 6 bases lay in between. The CDR3 totals 13 residues. The CDR3 region is CASSQVGDQPQHF. DNA of the CDR3: TGTGCCAGCAGCCAAGTAGGAGATCAGCCCCAGCATTTT.

J is TRBJ2-5 and V is TRBV5-1; D is undetermined. The CDR3 runs 13 residues. Per the germline V gene, CDR1 is SGHRS and CDR2 is YFSETQ. The V end lost 4 bases, the J end lost 5 bases, and 12 bases lay between the germline ends. The CDR3 DNA follows: TGCGCCAGCAGCGGTGGGCCCGGCGAGACCCAGTACTTC. Encoded protein: CASSGGPGETQYF.

This chain links TRBV19 with TRBJ2-3; D possibly corresponds to TRBD2 (7 bases). CDR3 length: 15 residues. Trimming cost V 2 bases and J 1 base, with 10 bases left between them. Germline V CDR1 and CDR2: LNHDA, SQIVND (reference sequence). The CDR3 is CASSISGGGTDTQYF. The CDR3 DNA is TGTGCCAGTAGTATATCGGGGGGCGGCACAGATACGCAGTATTTT.

The chain recombines TRBV6-5 with TRBJ2-2; D possibly corresponds to TRBD1 (6 bases). V was cut by 6 bases and J by 1 base, with 12 bases left in between. The CDR3 runs to 15 residues. Germline values: CDR1 MNHEY, CDR2 SVGAGI. This CDR3 is CASRLQGRNTGELFF. The CDR3 coding sequence is TGTGCCAGCAGGTTACAGGGAAGGAACACCGGGGAGCTGTTTTTT.

V usage is TRBV4-3 and J usage is TRBJ1-2, with D unclear. The CDR3 totals 15 residues. Germline loops: CDR1 LGHNA, CDR2 YSLEER. Trimming removed 0 bases at V and 5 bases at J, with 13 bases between. The CDR3 is CASSQESRTRYGYTF. The DNA of the CDR3 is TGCGCCAGCAGCCAAGAAAGTCGAACTCGTTATGGCTACACCTTC.

V is TRBV4-1 and J is TRBJ2-7; D possibly corresponds to TRBD1 (5 bases). Germline lookup yields CDR1 MGHRA and CDR2 YSYEKL. Deletions cut 1 base from V and 0 bases from J, with 16 bases between. The CDR3 has 17 residues. The CDR3, as DNA: TGCGCCAGCAGCCAAGGACGTCGGGCAGGGAACTCCTACGAGCAGTACTTC. Translated: CASSQGRRAGNSYEQYF.

The rearrangement links TRBV7-2 to TRBJ1-1, with D possibly matching TRBD1 (5 bases). Deletions cut 2 bases from V and 4 bases from J, with 14 bases between. Germline assignment: CDR1 SGHTA and CDR2 FQGNSA. This CDR3 spans 15 amino acids. For the CDR3, the DNA is TGTGCCAGCAGCTTATGGGGCAGGACCGGCACTGAAGCTTTCTTT. It is translated as CASSLWGRTGTEAFF.

The chain joins TRBV29-1 to TRBJ1-5; perhaps TRBD1 as D (6 bases). V lost 4 bases, J lost 3 bases, and 13 bases lay in between. CDR3 size: 14 residues. Germline V gene lookup returns CDR1 SQVTM and CDR2 ANQGSEA. The CDR3 DNA follows: TGCAGCGTTGGGAGGGGGGGCGCCAATCAGCCCCAGCATTTT. Encoded protein: CSVGRGGANQPQHF.

The V and J genes are TRBV30 and TRBJ2-7; 8 nucleotides line up with TRBD1. The CDR3 totals 14 residues. V trimming: 3 bases; J trimming: 2 bases; junction bases outside the gene matches: 6. The V gene's germline CDR1 is GTSNPN and CDR2 SVGIG (reference sequence). The CDR3 nucleotides are TGTGCCTGGAGGGCAGGGGGCTACGCCTACGAGCAGTACTTC. Residues: CAWRAGGYAYEQYF.

This sequence joins TRBV30 and TRBJ2-1; D is perhaps TRBD1 (5 bases). Germline V gene lookup returns CDR1 GTSNPN and CDR2 SVGIG (reference sequence). CDR3 length: 13 amino acids. V gave up 3 bases and J gave up 5 bases, with 11 bases separating them. The CDR3 loop reads CAWRRQSDNEQFF. CDR3 DNA sequence: TGTGCCTGGAGACGACAGTCCGACAATGAGCAGTTCTTC.

The rearrangement links TRBV19 to TRBJ2-6, with 7 positions matching TRBD1. The CDR3 consists of 19 residues. Germline values: CDR1 LNHDA, CDR2 SQIVND (reference sequence). J was trimmed by 1 base and V by 2 bases; bases with no gene match: 11. The CDR3 sequence is CASSIPGQVSPSGANVLTF. The CDR3 DNA sequence: TGTGCCAGTAGTATACCCGGACAGGTGTCTCCTTCTGGGGCCAACGTCCTGACTTTC.

This chain links TRBV5-1 with TRBJ1-1, with D tentatively TRBD1 (6 bases). Trimming removed 3 bases at V and 4 bases at J, with 19 bases between. Germline assignment: CDR1 SGHRS and CDR2 YFSETQ. The length of the CDR3 is 16 residues. CDR3 amino acids: CASSSFPDRIGTEAFF. CDR3 bases: TGCGCCAGCAGCTCATTCCCCGACAGGATCGGCACTGAAGCTTTCTTT.

The chain has TRBV30 and TRBJ1-2; TRBD1 agrees at 10 bases. The CDR3 runs 13 residues. Germline CDR1 reads GTSNPN; CDR2 reads SVGIG (reference sequence). The V and J ends lost 3 bases and 6 bases, in that order; junction bases with no gene match: 4. The chain's CDR3 is CAWSVGTGDGYTF. The CDR3 region has the DNA TGTGCCTGGAGCGTCGGGACAGGGGATGGCTACACCTTC.

V is TRBV29-1 and J is TRBJ2-5, with D possibly being TRBD2 (5 bases). The V and J ends lost 2 bases and 5 bases respectively, with 9 bases between them. In germline, CDR1 is SQVTM, CDR2 ANQGSEA. The CDR3 totals 12 residues. CDR3 in DNA: TGCAGCGTTGAATGGCTAGCTGAGACCCAGTACTTC. Residues: CSVEWLAETQYF. Drawing the rest from reference TRBV29-1 and TRBJ2-5, the complete variable domain is SAVISQKPSRDICQRGTSLTIQCQVDSQVTMMFWYRQQPGQSLTLIATANQGSEATYESGFVIDKFPISRPNLTFSTLTVSNMSPEDSSIYLCSVEWLAETQYFGPGTRLLVL.

The chain joins TRBV10-3 to TRBJ2-1, with 7 bases identical to TRBD2. Losses at the gene ends were 0 bases for V and 5 bases for J; bases not matched to a gene: 13. The CDR3 loop spans 18 amino acids. Germline V lookup: CDR1 ENHRY, CDR2 SYGVKD. The CDR3 here is CAISESLRGLGLDNEQFF. The CDR3 DNA reads as TGTGCCATCAGTGAGTCGCTCAGAGGACTAGGCCTCGACAATGAGCAGTTCTTC.

The V and J genes are TRBV4-3 and TRBJ1-3; weak D call: TRBD1 (6 bases). Trimming pared 1 base from V and 0 bases from J, leaving 10 bases between. This CDR3 is built from 16 residues. Germline CDR1 is LGHNA and CDR2 is YSLEER. CDR3 DNA: TGCGCCAGCAGCCAAGGTTGGACAGACTCTGGAAACACCATATATTTT. Protein sequence: CASSQGWTDSGNTIYF.

This chain uses TRBV19 with TRBJ1-2, with D possibly TRBD1 on 6 matching bases. Germline V gives CDR1 LNHDA, CDR2 SQIVND (reference sequence). The germline V and J ends were trimmed by 7 bases and 4 bases, with 16 bases remaining between them. The CDR3 consists of 14 residues. CDR3 region: CASMGTPRLYGYTF. In DNA form, the CDR3 reads TGTGCCAGTATGGGGACACCCCGGCTCTATGGCTACACCTTC.

The J gene is TRBJ1-5, the V gene TRBV30; tentatively, D is TRBD1 (6 bases). CDR3 length equals 13 residues. Trimming pared 2 bases from V and 5 bases from J, leaving 10 bases between. Germline CDR1 is GTSNPN and CDR2 is SVGIG (reference sequence). The CDR3 nucleotides read TGTGCCTGGAGTACGCAGGGGTATCAGCCCCAGCATTTT. Translating gives CAWSTQGYQPQHF.

The chain combines TRBV29-1 with TRBJ2-5; 11 bases are shared with TRBD1. The CDR3 runs 13 residues. Germline CDR1 is SQVTM and CDR2 is ANQGSEA. With 7 bases clipped from V and 7 bases from J, the junction kept 8 bases outside the gene matches. The CDR3 loop is CSGGTGGVGTQYF. In DNA, the CDR3 is TGCAGCGGGGGGACAGGGGGAGTCGGGACCCAGTACTTC.

The rearrangement links TRBV6-5 to TRBJ2-7; D not certain. This CDR3 region has 15 residues. V was shortened by 0 bases and J by 0 bases, with 9 bases between the two germline ends. Germline values: CDR1 MNHEY, CDR2 SVGAGI. The CDR3 region has the DNA TGTGCCAGCAGTTACTCCTACTTGAGCTCCTACGAGCAGTACTTC. Protein sequence: CASSYSYLSSYEQYF.

The chain recombines TRBV5-4 with TRBJ1-1, with D unresolved. V lost 3 bases and J 10 bases, leaving 16 bases between the germline ends. CDR3 length equals 13 residues. The germline CDR1 and CDR2 sequences are SGHNT and YYREEE (reference sequence). The CDR3 coding sequence is TGTGCCAGCAGCTCAGTTGGCTCGGAGGGAGCTTTCTTT. This sequence encodes CASSSVGSEGAFF.

CDR3 amino acids: CASSQTSGAAYNEQFF. The CDR3 DNA reads TGTGCCAGCAGCCAGACTAGCGGGGCCGCCTACAATGAGCAGTTCTTC. V usage is TRBV9 and J usage is TRBJ2-1; the match to TRBD2 covers 11 bases. The CDR3 has 16 residues. The V gene's germline CDR1 is SGDLS and CDR2 YYNGEE. The trim removed 4 bases at V and 2 bases at J, leaving 5 bases unmatched.

The chain uses TRBV6-6 and TRBJ1-2; 7 bases map to TRBD1. CDR1 MNHNY and CDR2 SVGAGI come from the germline V gene (reference sequence). Trimming at V came to 7 bases and at J to 0 bases, leaving 8 bases not matched to a gene. The CDR3 is 15 amino acids. The DNA of the CDR3 is TGTGCCAGCAAGGCCCGGACAGGCCCTAACTATGGCTACACCTTC. It specifies CASKARTGPNYGYTF.

V is TRBV27 and J is TRBJ2-5, with 7 bases identical to TRBD1. Trimming at V came to 6 bases and at J to 5 bases, leaving 6 bases not matched to a gene. Germline V gives CDR1 MNHEY, CDR2 SMNVEV (reference sequence). The CDR3 is made up of 13 amino acids. This CDR3 reads CASRIQGRETQYF. As DNA, the CDR3 is TGTGCCAGCAGAATACAGGGGCGGGAGACCCAGTACTTC.

The DNA for the CDR3 is TGTGCCAGCATCCGGGACACTGAAGCTTTCTTT. This encodes CASIRDTEAFF. This rearrangement joins TRBV25-1 to TRBJ1-1; D remains ambiguous. CDR1 MGHDK and CDR2 SYGVNS come from the germline V gene. The CDR3 length is 11 residues. Trimming pared 7 bases from V and 3 bases from J, leaving 6 bases between.